The present T cell receptor (beta chain) was sequenced within a study of cytomegalovirus exposure and HLA in healthy donors (dated by TCRdb to about 2017). Background on the whole study: According to an earlier analysis of 450 to 650 of the donors, about 179 million T cells yielded 90 million to 140 million unique TCR beta sequences and 276 Gb of sequence data. About five DR-DQ haplotypes were treated as single units for association and clustering because of strong linkage in the cohort. The aim of the study was to test whether cataloging public T cell receptors could identify signatures of past pathogen exposure. The number of donors typed differed by locus, with about 629-640 for A, B, C, DRB1 and DQB1, about 500 for DQA1, 600 to 610 for DPA1, and over 400 for DPB1. A later genetic analysis used genome-wide SNP genotypes for about 65% of the 666 donors, treating that subset as a discovery cohort. An early release covering about 600 HLA-typed donors comprised 250 to 350 gigabases of sequencing data and some 79 million unique TCR sequences. Using immunosequencing, the study profiled T cell repertoires from 666 subjects and related those repertoires to cytomegalovirus serostatus. Rather than using new phenotypic data, the later analysis identified candidate immune exposures from TCR beta sequences and from how often those sequences occurred across donors. Across around 400 genotyped donors of the cohort, an average of roughly 230,000 unique TCR beta nucleotide sequences per donor were sequenced, and approximately 17% of those sequences were non-productive. All discovery cohort repertoires had been generated using a single sequencing platform. Along with the roughly 710-subject first cohort, a separate validation cohort of more than 90 different subjects was used. Both class I and class II loci were covered by HLA typing, at four-digit resolution. The genetic ancestry cluster associated with self-reported Caucasian donors included over 65% of the 398 genotyped donors. Donor age, sex, ethnicity and CMV serostatus were collected together with the repertoire data. An earlier analysis of more than 450 of the donors used high-throughput TCR beta sequencing to judge whether each TCR beta V gene segment behaved as functional or pseudogenic. In a later analysis, previously published TCR beta repertoires from fewer than 750 donors were re-analyzed and high-resolution HLA genotyping was added so that TCR occurrence patterns could be studied. The study combined high-throughput TCR immunosequencing, statistical association of individual TCRs with disease status, and machine learning to predict cytomegalovirus infection status.

Library creation used the immunoSEQ multiplex PCR assay. For the multiplex PCR, a mixture combining 60 forward primers for TCR Vbeta segments and 13 reverse primers for TCR Jbeta segments was used. The CDR3 region of rearranged TCR beta genes was amplified from genomic DNA by a multiplex PCR assay. On the Illumina HiSeq System, the amplified TCR beta libraries were sequenced as 87-base-pair reads. Per the authors' processing: In a later analysis, roughly 80 million unique TCR beta chains were counted across the 500 to 700 repertoires, and some 10 million of these chains were shared by at least two donors. A nearest-neighbor algorithm error-corrected the raw reads and collapsed the reads into unique sequences, merging closely related sequences to remove PCR and sequencing errors. Alignment of CDR3 sequences to IMGT reference sequences was used to assign V, D and J gene segments. Each retained sequence needed at least a six-nucleotide match to both a V gene segment and a J gene segment. A rearrangement counted as productive if the CDR3 had no stop codons and remained in frame with V and J, and every other rearrangement counted as non-productive. Following IMGT convention, CDR3 was defined as the stretch from the second conserved V-encoded cysteine to the conserved J-encoded phenylalanine. The earlier analysis of 500 to 750 of the donors excluded any sequence lacking an unambiguous match to a single V gene segment. An earlier analysis of 587 of the donors called V segments functional above 56.7% productive rearrangements and segregating when the between-donor standard deviation exceeded 5%. A statistical classification framework was built for diagnosing cytomegalovirus status from the catalog of TCR beta chain sequences. In a later analysis, V and J genes were assigned by comparing TCR nucleotide sequences against IMGT/GENE-DB human TR gene sequences. A later analysis assigned CDR3 sequences and most-parsimonious VDJ recombination scenarios with the TCRdist pipeline. In a later analysis, each TCR beta chain was defined by its CDR3 amino acid sequence together with its V-gene family, and reads without a unique V-gene family were excluded. A later analysis removed 592 highly shared, low-generation-probability nucleotide sequences to deal with suspected cross-contamination and a sequencing artifact. A later analysis calculated a clonal expansion index for each public chain from normalized within-repertoire ranks of inferred template counts. In a later analysis, generation probabilities were computed using a VDJ recombination model fitted to out-of-frame rearrangements, and the results were checked against IGoR. A later analysis scored TCR-TCR, TCR-HLA and TCR-CMV co-occurrence with hypergeometric tests, applying a repertoire-size bias correction to TCR pairs. False discovery rates were estimated in a later analysis by permuting HLA or CMV assignments 20 times. A later analysis grouped co-occurring TCRs with DBSCAN, adding TCRdist sequence similarity when clustering within HLA-allele-positive subsets. For co-occurrence clustering, repertoires with fewer than 30,000 or more than 120,000 public chains were excluded, along with a handful of repertoires with anomalous nucleotide sharing. TCRdb carries this immuneACCESS record with in-frame sequences only. Its versions omit some clonotypes, under half of them owing to an unresolved V gene in the studies checked, with the rest unexplained. Clone size and the V and J calls come from that table; the DNA yielded D and trimming. For this sample the table gives approximately 170,000 clones, of which about 80% were detected only once. Of the sample, about 9.7% is held by the ten largest clones.

Trimming accounts for 1 base at V and 5 bases at J, while the number of junction bases matched to no gene is 5. CDR1 SQVTM and CDR2 ANQGSEA are derived from the germline V gene. Measured from the cysteine to the phenylalanine, the CDR3 is 14 residues long. Only CDR3 DNA is held: 42 bases, read in frame from base 1. In total, over 600 healthy bone marrow donors made up the cohort. At the time of sampling, every cohort member was nominally healthy, though immune exposures that went unrecorded were likely present. The donor tested CMV seropositive and was one of the 289 seropositive cohort members. A peripheral blood sample was collected from each donor, and TCR beta sequencing was performed on peripheral blood mononuclear cells. The Qiagen DNeasy Blood Extraction Kit was used to extract genomic DNA from the blood cell samples. What the study reported, not specific to this receptor: A later analysis associated about 17,000 TCR beta sequences with specific HLA alleles at a false discovery rate of 0.05. Some IMGT-functional V segments, including TRBV6-2 and TRBV6-3, could not be told apart with the 87-base-pair reads, so those segments were excluded. In vitro tests confirmed that a few of the cytomegalovirus-associated TCR beta chains recognize cytomegalovirus antigens. Presence/absence analyses assumed roughly uniform sequencing depth across donors, an assumption that may not hold. The study listed 150 to 200 TCR beta chains as associated with cytomegalovirus. The only immune exposure information available for the cohort was CMV serostatus. Broadly in line with IMGT annotations, most TCR beta V segments showed up in productive rearrangements about 87% or about 30% of the time in an earlier analysis of 450 to 600 of the donors. The sequencing pipeline was judged likely to have produced a cluster of highly shared sequence variants as a technical artifact. In a later analysis, HLA-associated TCR beta chains showed more clonal expansion and lower generation probabilities than non-associated chains that were equally common. In a later analysis, most CMV-associated TCR beta chains were found to appear HLA-restricted, with HLA associations seemingly driven largely by CMV exposure. Only TCR beta chains were sequenced in this cohort, and the absence of alpha or paired-chain data limited detectable features. According to the authors, the approach could potentially be generalized to other disease states and immunological phenotypes. A later genetic analysis reported fewer N-insertions in productive TCRs among donors in an Asian-associated ancestry cluster than the roughly 640-donor mean. While some public TCRs were present in many individuals, most TCR sequences turned up only very rarely across donors. Cytomegalovirus status was reported to be diagnosed by the classifier with high specificity and sensitivity in both the original and validation cohorts. A further reported finding was that TCR beta sequences accurately predicted the HLA-A and HLA-B alleles for most subjects in the first cohort. Linkage disequilibrium might explain the correlated functional status among segregating V segments, but an unknown experimental factor could not be ruled out. In a later genetic analysis, a missense DCLRE1C variant was associated with V-gene and J-gene trimming of TCR beta chains, and the association was replicated in an independent cohort. Strong co-occurrence of HLA alleles, especially DR and DQ, made assigning TCR associations to individual alleles difficult. HLA typing was unavailable for some donors at each locus, so association tests used only the typed subset. Because counts were too low, roughly 17 rarely observed V segments, including chromosome 9 orphons, were left out of the earlier analysis of a few hundred of the donors. Several of the top co-occurrence clusters appeared to be linked to parvovirus B19, influenza, CMV and Epstein-Barr virus, according to a later analysis. In a later analysis, the rate of TCR association differed among HLA loci, with DRB1 alleles having the most associated TCRs and HLA-C alleles having the fewest.

A note on this clone: This receptor's antigen is unknown. No base quality information exists; no much larger clone differs at one position.

The material sequenced was PBMCs. This clonotype was sampled from a young man in good health and CMV-seropositive. The rearranged segments are TRBV29-1 and TRBJ2-5; 9 bases in between match TRBD1. The CDR3 has the sequence CSVEGTGDRETQYF. The nucleotides are TGCAGCGTTGAAGGGACAGGGGATCGGGAGACCCAGTACTTC.